Shown below are 9 T cell receptor beta chains from a single sample sequenced in a study of T and B cells in COVID-19 patients. BIOMED2 TRB-A/B primer pools were used in multiplex TRB PCR. TCRdb reprocessed the multiplex PCR reads via MiXCR and lists one record per CDR3 protein. This table has several thousand distinct CDR3 sequences, roughly 27% appearing once. Each TRB amplification used about 220-500 ng of genomic DNA from blood. The sample was blood. All receptors come from a human donor with active COVID-19. The donor label of this sample is uncertain.

V usage is TRBV13 and J usage is TRBJ1-2; D ambiguous. Trimming stripped 3 bases from V and 2 bases from J, with 7 bases between. CDR3 length: 13 residues. Germline CDR1 is PRHDT and CDR2 is FYEKMQ (reference sequence). The CDR3 DNA follows: TGTGCCAGCAGCTTGCCGGTGAACTATGGCTACACCTTC. Translation gives CASSLPVNYGYTF.

This clonotype was counted a few times. The V and J genes are TRBV5-1 and TRBJ2-7, with 8 bases matching TRBD1. Germline CDR1 and CDR2: SGHRS and YFSETQ. J lost 4 bases, V lost 4 bases, and 13 bases had no gene match. The CDR3 is 16 residues long. Written as DNA, the CDR3 is TGCGCCAGCAGCCCCGCCCCGGGACAGGTCAGTTACGAGCAGTACTTC. Its translation is CASSPAPGQVSYEQYF.

Regarding this clonotype: Given a much more abundant clone one base away, this may be a read error. The chain couples TRBV6-5 to TRBJ2-1; the D is unclear. The germline V gene encodes CDR1 MNHEY and CDR2 SVGAGI. The V and J ends lost 3 bases and 4 bases respectively, with 13 bases between them. The CDR3 has 15 amino acids. CDR3 region: CASSYPERAYNEQFF. In DNA, the CDR3 is TGTGCCAGCAGTTATCCGGAAAGGGCTTACAATGAGCAGTTCTTC.

This clonotype was counted only a few times. The genes are TRBV6-2 or TRBV6-3 and TRBJ2-1; either TRBD1 or TRBD2 may supply D (5 bases each). Germline CDR1 MNHEY, CDR2 SVGEGT. V lost 8 bases to trimming and J lost 4 bases, with 12 bases between them. The CDR3 is 13 residues long. The CDR3 DNA sequence: TGTGCCAGCCGGGACCCCACGTACAATGAGCAGTTCTTC. It is translated as CASRDPTYNEQFF.

V and J are TRBV19 and TRBJ2-7, with TRBD2 as a possible D gene (6 bases). The germline CDR1 and CDR2 sequences are LNHDA and SQIVND (reference sequence). The CDR3 loop spans 12 amino acids. The germline V and J ends were trimmed by 8 bases and 7 bases, with 15 bases remaining between them. The CDR3 DNA is TGTGCCAGTGGGGAGGCAGGGACTGAGCAGTACTTC. Translation gives CASGEAGTEQYF. Full variable domain (missing parts from reference TRBV19 and TRBJ2-7): DGGITQSPKYLFRKEGQNVTLSCEQNLNHDAMYWYRQDPGQGLRLIYYSQIVNDFQKGDIAEGYSVSREKKESFPLTVTSAQKNPTAFYLCASGEAGTEQYFGPGTRLTVT.

This clonotype is medium-sized (0.01 to 0.1%). The chain recombines TRBV6-5 with TRBJ2-3; 7 bases are a match to TRBD1. Germline V CDR1 and CDR2: MNHEY, SVGAGI. The CDR3 has 17 amino acids. The ends lost 0 bases at V and 4 bases at J; junction bases unmatched: 10. The DNA of the CDR3 is TGTGCCAGCAGTTACTCCGTGAGTCAGGGGGTTGCAGATACGCAGTATTTT. Translation: CASSYSVSQGVADTQYF.

This clonotype is categorized as medium-sized. This sequence joins TRBV30 and TRBJ2-3; possibly TRBD1 or TRBD2 for D (7 bases each). The germline V and J ends were trimmed by 5 bases and 6 bases, with 18 bases remaining between them. Germline V gene lookup returns CDR1 GTSNPN and CDR2 SVGIG (reference sequence). This CDR3 is built from 14 residues. The CDR3 protein is CAWSFRGGVDTQYF. The CDR3 DNA reads as TGTGCCTGGTCTTTCAGGGGGGGCGTGGATACGCAGTATTTT.

This chain links TRBV6-5 with TRBJ1-5; a possible D gene is TRBD1 (5 bases). The ends were cut back, 3 bases at V and 4 bases at J, with 16 bases in the middle. Per the germline V gene, CDR1 is MNHEY and CDR2 is SVGAGI. The length of the CDR3 is 16 residues. Here the CDR3 reads CASSYNPRAGNQPQHF. The CDR3 DNA reads TGTGCCAGCAGTTATAACCCCAGGGCGGGTAATCAGCCCCAGCATTTT.

The rearrangement links TRBV19 to TRBJ1-1; D remains unclear. The V gene lost 6 bases and the J gene lost 3 bases, with 17 bases spanning the gap. Germline loops: CDR1 LNHDA, CDR2 SQIVND (reference sequence). The CDR3 has 15 amino acids. The CDR3 DNA sequence: TGTGCCAGTAGGGGCGACCGCCTTGAGGACACTGAAGCTTTCTTT. Its protein is CASRGDRLEDTEAFF.